Detailed here is one T cell receptor beta chain. This sample is part of a study of blood T cell repertoires in COVID-19. On the study more broadly: Sites across the United States, Italy and Spain contributed samples from acute and convalescent COVID-19. In each case, the material was cDNA or gDNA derived from T cells, B-cell-depleted T cells, or PBMCs.

Trimming removed 4 bases from V and 8 bases from J; junction bases left unmatched: 3. Germline V gene data show CDR1 as SGHRS and CDR2 as YFSETQ. The CDR3 covers 12 residues. The protocol was immunoSEQ multiplex PCR, while the TCRdb copy is restricted to in-frame clones and leaves out a portion. The sample shows about 150,000 clones, roughly nine tenths of them seen only once. This rearrangement joins TRBV5-1 to TRBJ2-1, with TRBD1 matching over 7 bases. The origin of this receptor is a woman in her seventies with acute or convalescent COVID-19. The specimen was peripheral blood. The CDR3: CASSEGGDEQFF. The CDR3 DNA follows: TGCGCCAGCAGCGAAGGGGGCGATGAGCAGTTCTTC.